This T cell receptor (beta chain) was profiled in a study of blood T cell repertoires in COVID-19. Study in general: T cells, B-cell-depleted T cells, or PBMCs supplied cDNA or gDNA.

The CDR3 has 13 amino acids. Deletions cut 0 bases from V and 1 base from J, with 3 bases between. Germline lookup yields CDR1 LGHNA and CDR2 YNFKEQ. Enrolled during active infection, Seattle patients were then followed longitudinally. Clones were sequenced by immunoSEQ multiplex PCR, and TCRdb holds only the in-frame ones, with some missing. The sample comprises some 290,000 clones, just under 90% of which are singletons, and roughly 11% rests with the top ten. The clonotype was recovered from a woman aged 25 to 39 with COVID-19, enrolled during active disease. The sample consisted of peripheral blood. This chain links TRBV4-2 with TRBJ2-5; D is uncertain. As DNA, the CDR3 is TGTGCCAGCAGCCAAGACCTCCAAGAGACCCAGTACTTC. It is translated as CASSQDLQETQYF.